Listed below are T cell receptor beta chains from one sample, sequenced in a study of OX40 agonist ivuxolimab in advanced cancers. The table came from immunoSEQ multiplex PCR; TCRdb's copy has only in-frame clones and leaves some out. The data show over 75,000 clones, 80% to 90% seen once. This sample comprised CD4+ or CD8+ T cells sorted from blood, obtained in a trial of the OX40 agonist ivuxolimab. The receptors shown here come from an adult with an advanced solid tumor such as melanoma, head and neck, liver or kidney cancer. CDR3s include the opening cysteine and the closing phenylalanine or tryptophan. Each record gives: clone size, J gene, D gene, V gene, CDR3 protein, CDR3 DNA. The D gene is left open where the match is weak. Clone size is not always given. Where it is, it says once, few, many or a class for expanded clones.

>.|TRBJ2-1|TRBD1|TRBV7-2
CASSGGTGGYDEQFF
TGTGCCAGCAGCGGAGGGACAGGTGGTTACGATGAGCAGTTCTTC
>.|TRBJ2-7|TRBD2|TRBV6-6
CASSSSGRVGEQYF
TGTGCCAGCAGTTCTAGCGGGAGGGTTGGCGAGCAGTACTTC
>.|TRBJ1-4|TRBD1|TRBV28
CASSHRGLEKLFF
TGTGCCAGCAGTCACAGGGGGCTTGAAAAACTGTTTTTT
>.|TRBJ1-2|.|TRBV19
CASSMYQGGDGYTF
TGTGCCAGTAGTATGTACCAGGGAGGCGATGGCTACACCTTC
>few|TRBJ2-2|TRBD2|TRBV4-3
CASSQELAGDLTGELFF
TGCGCCAGCAGCCAAGAATTAGCGGGAGATTTAACCGGGGAGCTGTTTTTT
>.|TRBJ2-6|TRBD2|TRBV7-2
CASSLAAGLGAVGANVLTF
TGTGCCAGCAGCTTAGCCGCGGGACTAGGAGCCGTTGGGGCCAACGTCCTGACTTTC
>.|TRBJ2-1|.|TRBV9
CASSVAGNQGNEQFF
TGTGCCAGCAGCGTAGCAGGGAATCAGGGCAATGAGCAGTTCTTC
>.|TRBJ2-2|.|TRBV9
CASSVGPTGELFF
TGTGCCAGCAGCGTAGGTCCAACCGGGGAGCTGTTTTTT
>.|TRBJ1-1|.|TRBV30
CAWRGPLNTEAFF
TGTGCCTGGAGAGGGCCCTTGAACACTGAAGCTTTCTTT
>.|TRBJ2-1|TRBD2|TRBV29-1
CSVGRLAGDNEQFF
TGCAGCGTTGGTCGGTTGGCGGGGGACAATGAGCAGTTCTTC
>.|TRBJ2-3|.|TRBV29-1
CSVEEVTDTQYF
TGCAGCGTTGAAGAGGTCACGGATACGCAGTATTTT
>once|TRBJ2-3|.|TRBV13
CASSLRRGGRTDTQYF
TGTGCCAGCAGCTTAAGGCGGGGAGGTAGAACAGATACGCAGTATTTT
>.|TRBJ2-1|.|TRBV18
CASSPGVSPYNEQFF
TGTGCCAGCTCACCTGGGGTTAGTCCCTACAATGAGCAGTTCTTC
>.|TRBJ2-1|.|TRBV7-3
CASSSFSGEQFF
TGTGCCAGCAGCTCCTTTTCGGGTGAGCAGTTCTTC
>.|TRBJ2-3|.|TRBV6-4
CASSAGSTDTQYF
TGTGCCAGCAGTGCCGGGAGCACAGATACGCAGTATTTT
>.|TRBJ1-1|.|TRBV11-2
CASSLEGWVNTEAFF
TGTGCCAGCAGCTTAGAGGGGTGGGTTAACACTGAAGCTTTCTTT
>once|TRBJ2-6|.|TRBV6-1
CACEASGANVLTF
TGTGCCTGCGAGGCGTCTGGGGCCAACGTCCTGACTTTC
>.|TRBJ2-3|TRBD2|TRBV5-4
CASSLGLAGTDTQYF
TGTGCCAGCAGCTTAGGACTAGCGGGCACAGATACGCAGTATTTT
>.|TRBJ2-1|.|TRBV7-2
CASSSQGSYNEQFF
TGTGCCAGCAGCTCACAGGGATCCTACAATGAGCAGTTCTTC
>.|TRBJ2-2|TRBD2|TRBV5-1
CASSSGLEAGELFF
TGCGCCAGCAGCTCGGGACTAGAGGCCGGGGAGCTGTTTTTT
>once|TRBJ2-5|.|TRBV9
CASSLAGQGWETQYF
TGTGCCAGCAGCTTAGCGGGACAGGGTTGGGAGACCCAGTACTTC
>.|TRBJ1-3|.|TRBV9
CASSGGHFTGNTIYF
TGTGCCAGCAGCGGCGGACACTTTACTGGAAACACCATATATTTT